This T cell receptor beta chain derives from a study of T-cell memory formation after mild COVID-19. The CDR3 contains 17 residues. Looked up from germline, CDR1 is SGHAT and CDR2 is FQNNGV. V shed 4 bases, J shed 4 bases, and the junction held 10 bases outside the gene matches. General study findings and limits: A subset of responding clones appeared in pre-infection memory, suggesting cross-reactive memory joined.

Via MiXCR, TCRdb re-called the 5' RACE reads, giving one row per CDR3 protein. Among about 620,000 distinct CDR3 sequences listed, 15% to 20% were seen once. Comment on this clonotype: Its antigen is currently unknown.

The clonotype was recovered from an adult woman who had mild COVID-19 (a few samples of this study predate the infection). Cell type and time point are not known. The sample comprised PBMCs or a T cell subset sorted from them (not recorded which). The chain joins TRBV11-2 to TRBJ2-5, with 12 bases that match TRBD2. Here the CDR3 DNA reads TGTGCCAGCAGCTCGGGCCCGACTAGCGGGAGAGGAGAGACCCAGTACTTC. Its protein is CASSSGPTSGRGETQYF.